The T cell receptor beta chain described here comes from a study of T cells in localized non-small cell lung cancer. General study findings and limits: A raised T cell density in blood coincided with lengthier overall survival. Adjacent lung exhibited a median of about 50 among the 100 most abundant tumor clones.

V lost 7 bases, J lost 5 bases, and 8 bases lay in between. Germline-derived CDR1 and CDR2 are SGHAT and FQDESV (reference sequence). The CDR3 totals 11 residues. This clone came up once. The antigen is undetermined. Method: immunoSEQ multiplex PCR; TCRdb's copy keeps in-frame clones and lacks some. The sample records more than 12,000 clones, more than 65% being singletons. This specimen consisted of peripheral blood, obtained before any cancer treatment. V and J are TRBV11-1 and TRBJ1-1; no reliable D call. The sequence was collected from a female donor of 60 years or more with stage I squamous cell lung carcinoma. The DNA of the CDR3 is TGTGCCAGCACCCCCGCGACTGAAGCTTTCTTT. As protein: CASTPATEAFF.